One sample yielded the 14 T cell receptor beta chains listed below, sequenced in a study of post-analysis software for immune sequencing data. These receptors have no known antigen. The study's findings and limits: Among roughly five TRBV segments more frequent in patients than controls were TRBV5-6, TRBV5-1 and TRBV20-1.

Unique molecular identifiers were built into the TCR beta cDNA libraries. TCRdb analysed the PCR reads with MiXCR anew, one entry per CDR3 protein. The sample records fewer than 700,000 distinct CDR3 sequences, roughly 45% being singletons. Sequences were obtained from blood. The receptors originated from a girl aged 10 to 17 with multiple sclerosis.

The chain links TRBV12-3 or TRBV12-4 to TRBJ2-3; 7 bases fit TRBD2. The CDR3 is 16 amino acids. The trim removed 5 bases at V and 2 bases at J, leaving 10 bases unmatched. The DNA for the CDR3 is TGTGCCAGCAGTCTCCGTCTGGCGGGAGACACAGATACGCAGTATTTT. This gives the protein CASSLRLAGDTDTQYF.

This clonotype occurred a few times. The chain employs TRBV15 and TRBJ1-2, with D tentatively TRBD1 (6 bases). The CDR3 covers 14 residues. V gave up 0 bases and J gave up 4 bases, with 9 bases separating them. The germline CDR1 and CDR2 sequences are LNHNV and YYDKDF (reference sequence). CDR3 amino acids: CATSRDRGSYGYTF. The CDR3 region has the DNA TGTGCCACCAGCAGAGACAGGGGAAGCTATGGCTACACCTTC.

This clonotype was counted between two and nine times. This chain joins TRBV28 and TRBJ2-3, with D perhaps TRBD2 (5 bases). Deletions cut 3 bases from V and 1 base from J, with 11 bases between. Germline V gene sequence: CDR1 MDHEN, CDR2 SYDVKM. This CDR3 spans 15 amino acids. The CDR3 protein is CASSLAGSGTDTQYF. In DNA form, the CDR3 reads TGTGCCAGCAGTTTGGCGGGTTCGGGCACAGATACGCAGTATTTT.

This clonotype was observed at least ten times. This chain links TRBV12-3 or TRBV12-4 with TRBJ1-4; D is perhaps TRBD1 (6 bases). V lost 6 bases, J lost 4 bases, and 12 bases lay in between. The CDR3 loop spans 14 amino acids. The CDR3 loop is CASRPGGSNEKLFF. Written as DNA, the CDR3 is TGTGCCAGCAGGCCCGGGGGCAGTAATGAAAAACTGTTTTTT.

The CDR3 DNA reads TGCAGCGTCACCGTACGACAGGGGGCTTACGAGCAGTACTTC. This sequence encodes CSVTVRQGAYEQYF. This chain joins TRBV29-1 and TRBJ2-7; 10 bases are a match to TRBD1. Per the germline V gene, CDR1 is SQVTM and CDR2 is ANQGSEA. Trimming removed 6 bases from V and 4 bases from J; junction bases left unmatched: 9. CDR3 size: 14 residues.

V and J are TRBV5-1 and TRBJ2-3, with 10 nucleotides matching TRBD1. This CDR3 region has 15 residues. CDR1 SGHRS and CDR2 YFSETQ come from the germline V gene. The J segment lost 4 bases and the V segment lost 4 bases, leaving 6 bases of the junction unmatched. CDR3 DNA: TGCGCCAGCAGCACTCACGGGACAGGGGCAGATACGCAGTATTTT. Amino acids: CASSTHGTGADTQYF.

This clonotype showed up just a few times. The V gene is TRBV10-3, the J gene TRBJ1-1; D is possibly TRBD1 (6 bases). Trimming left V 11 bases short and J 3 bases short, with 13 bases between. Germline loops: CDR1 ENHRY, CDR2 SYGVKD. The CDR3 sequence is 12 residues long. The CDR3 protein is CASKRGDTEAFF. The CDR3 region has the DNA TGTGCCTCCAAGAGGGGGGACACTGAAGCTTTCTTT.

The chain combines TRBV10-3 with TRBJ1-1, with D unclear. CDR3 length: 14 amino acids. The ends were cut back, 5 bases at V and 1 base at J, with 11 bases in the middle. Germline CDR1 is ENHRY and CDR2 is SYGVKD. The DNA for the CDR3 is TGTGCCATCAGTCTAACAAACACGAACACTGAAGCTTTCTTT. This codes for CAISLTNTNTEAFF.

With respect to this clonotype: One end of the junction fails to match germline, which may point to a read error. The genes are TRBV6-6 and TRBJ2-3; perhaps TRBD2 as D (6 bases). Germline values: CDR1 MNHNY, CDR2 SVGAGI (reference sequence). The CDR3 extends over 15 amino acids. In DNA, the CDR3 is TGTGCCAGCAGTTACACGGGAGCAGGCACAGATACGCGGTATTTT. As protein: CASSYTGAGTDTRYF.

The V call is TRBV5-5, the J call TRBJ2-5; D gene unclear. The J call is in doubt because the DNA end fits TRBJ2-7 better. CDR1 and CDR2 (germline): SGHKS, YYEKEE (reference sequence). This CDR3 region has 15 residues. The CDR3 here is CASSLIHSQSHEQYF. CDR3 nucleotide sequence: TGTGCCAGCAGCTTGATCCACAGCCAGTCTCACGAGCAGTACTTC.

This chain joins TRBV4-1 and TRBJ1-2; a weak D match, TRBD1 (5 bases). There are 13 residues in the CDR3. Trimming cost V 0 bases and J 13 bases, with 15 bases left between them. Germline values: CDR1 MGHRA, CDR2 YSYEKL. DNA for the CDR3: TGCGCCAGCAGCCAAGAGGACACTTTGTCAATCACCTTC. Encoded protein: CASSQEDTLSITF.

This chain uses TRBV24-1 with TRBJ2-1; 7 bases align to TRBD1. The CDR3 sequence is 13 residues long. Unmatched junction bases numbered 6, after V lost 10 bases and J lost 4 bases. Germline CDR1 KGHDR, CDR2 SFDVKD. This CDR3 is CATFPGGYNEQFF. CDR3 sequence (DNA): TGTGCCACTTTTCCAGGGGGTTACAATGAGCAGTTCTTC.

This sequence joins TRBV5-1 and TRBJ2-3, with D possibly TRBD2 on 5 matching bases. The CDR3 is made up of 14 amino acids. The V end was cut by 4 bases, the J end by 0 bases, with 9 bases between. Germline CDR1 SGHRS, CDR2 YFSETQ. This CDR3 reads CASSREGSTDTQYF. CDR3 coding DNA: TGCGCCAGCAGCCGGGAAGGAAGCACAGATACGCAGTATTTT. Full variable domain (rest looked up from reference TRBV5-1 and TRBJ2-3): KAGVTQTPRYLIKTRGQQVTLSCSPISGHRSVSWYQQTPGQGLQFLFEYFSETQRNKGNFPGRFSGRQFSNSRSEMNVSTLELGDSALYLCASSREGSTDTQYFGPGTRLTVL.

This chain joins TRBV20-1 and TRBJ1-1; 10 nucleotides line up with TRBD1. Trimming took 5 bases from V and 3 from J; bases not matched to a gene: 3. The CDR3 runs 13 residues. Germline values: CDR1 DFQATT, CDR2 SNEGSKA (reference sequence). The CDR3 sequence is CSAGGTGDTEAFF. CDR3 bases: TGCAGTGCTGGGGGGACAGGGGACACTGAAGCTTTCTTT.